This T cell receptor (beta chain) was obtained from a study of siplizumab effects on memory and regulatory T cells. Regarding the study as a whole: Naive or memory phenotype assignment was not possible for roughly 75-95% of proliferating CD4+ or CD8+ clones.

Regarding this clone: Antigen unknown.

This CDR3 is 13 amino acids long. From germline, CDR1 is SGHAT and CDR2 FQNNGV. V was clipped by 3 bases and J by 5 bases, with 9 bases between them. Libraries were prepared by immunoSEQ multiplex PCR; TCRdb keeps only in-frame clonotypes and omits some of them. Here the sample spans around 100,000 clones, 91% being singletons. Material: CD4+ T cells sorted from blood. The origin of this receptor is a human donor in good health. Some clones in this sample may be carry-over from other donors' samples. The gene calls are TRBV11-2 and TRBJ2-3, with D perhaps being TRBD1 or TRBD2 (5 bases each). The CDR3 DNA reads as TGTGCCAGCAGCTTCCGGGGCCGAGATACGCAGTATTTT. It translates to CASSFRGRDTQYF.